This T cell receptor (beta chain) was sequenced during a study of shared clonotypes between healthy human individuals (dated by TCRdb to 2020 to 2021). Looking at the study overall: Two women and three men aged 18 to 49 years were included in the cohort. Per donor, three plates each were used for CD4 naive and CD4 memory, two for CD8 naive, and one for CD8 memory. To estimate repertoire size and how much clonotype sharing occurs between individuals, the study deeply sequenced the blood TCR repertoires of about five healthy adults. Different laboratories and diverse techniques were used to prepare libraries and sequence TCR repertoires, to increase sequencing depth and limit assay-specific biases. Each donor's leukapheresis produced roughly between about 0.9 and 9.5 billion PBMCs.

The donors were healthy, HIV-negative adults who had no recently reported acute infections or vaccinations. Only Caucasian adults living in Nashville, Tennessee, USA were represented among the donors. Magnetic negative selection was used to enrich CD4+ T cells, after which naive cells were positively selected on CD45RA and the negative fraction became the memory subset. After blood collection by leukapheresis, PBMCs were isolated using Ficoll-Histopaque density gradient centrifugation and then cryopreserved in the vapor phase of liquid nitrogen. Analytical flow cytometry was used to check the purity and quantity of each magnetically sorted T cell population. Genomic DNA was isolated from each sorted fraction and quantified by UV absorbance on a Nanodrop 2000c. Based on the germline V gene (reference sequence), the CDR1 and CDR2 sequences are LNHDA and SQIVND. Cut back by 4 bases and 4 bases, the V and J ends lie 7 bases apart. Including cysteine and phenylalanine, the CDR3 has 12 amino acids. The entry retains the CDR3 DNA only, 36 bases that are in frame from base 1.

About this clone: Its antigen has not been determined. No clone much larger than this one lies a single base away; base qualities are absent. At the DNA level, this CDR3 is encoded by other sequences in the same sample as well.

Using the deep immunoSEQ assay, TCR CDR3 regions were amplified from genomic DNA by multiplex PCR. Extracted genomic DNA from each cell subset was spread evenly across all wells of several immunoSEQ 96-well plates, with each plate serving as a replicate. Each replicate PCR for sorted subsets received around 200 ng genomic DNA, equal to roughly 30,000 T cell genomes. Purified libraries were measured with a Qubit 3.0 fluorometer, size-checked on a Bioanalyzer 2100, and measured again with the KAPA Library Quantification kit. Each immunoSEQ 96-well plate was sequenced on its own single-read 150-cycle Illumina NextSeq 550 flow cell. In the source study's methods: Because the immunoSEQ output held only junctional sequences and lacked quality scores, the filtering could not match the filtering applied to full-length reads. Sequences were annotated with PyIR, a Python wrapper for IgBLAST v1.9, and V/J genes and CDR3 were assigned using IMGT germline references. Reads were filtered out if the reads had weak V/J assignments (E-value above 1e-6), no CDR3, stop codons, out-of-frame junctions, or ambiguous translated residues. A V3J clonotype was defined by an identical inferred V gene, J gene, and CDR3 amino acid sequence. Percentage overlap between repertoires was computed as shared unique clonotypes divided by the size of the smaller repertoire. Three approaches were used to assess repertoire richness: RTK rarefaction, the Chao1 estimator, and Recon v2.1 estimates of unobserved clonotypes. Generation probabilities were computed with OLGA for all TCRbeta clonotypes obtained by the gDNA method from four donors. In TCRdb, the immuneACCESS table is reduced to in-frame sequences with V and J assigned. These tables do not hold every clone; where another copy was compared, an unresolved V gene accounts for under half, and the others remain unexplained. V and J calls and clone size are as listed in that table; D and trimming were resolved from the DNA. The sample has 2,500,000 or so clones on record, approximately 94% of them singletons. Around 0.4% of the sample lies in the top ten.

Summary of the overall study and its limitations: Even with the large sequencing depth, rarefaction of the sorted-subset datasets indicated that sequencing was incomplete. Naive subsets generally had larger estimated clonotype richness than memory subsets did. Pairwise subsampling led to the expectation that sequencing depth would affect the degree of clonotype sharing among donors. Only blood was sampled, and tissue TCR repertoires likely differ from those in blood. The small number of donors limited the genetic and exposure-history diversity represented. Higher generation probabilities were observed for clonotypes shared by all four sorted-subset donors than for non-shared clonotypes. Sharing across a few donors was observed for around 5% of naive CD4, over 3% of naive CD8, around 2.5% of memory CD4, and about 0.4% of memory CD8 clonotypes.

Sequenced: naive CD4+ T cells from PBMCs. Explained via the paper, the cell subset or site label denotes: CD45RA+ positively selected. The chain is encoded by TRBV19 joined to TRBJ1-1; the D gene cannot be resolved reliably. This receptor was obtained from a man aged 18 to 29 in good health. Some clones in this sample may be carry-over from other donors' samples. The nucleotide sequence is TGTGCCAGTAGTACCCGTCGCACTGAAGCTTTCTTT. Its coded protein is CASSTRRTEAFF.